The T cell receptor (beta chain) under discussion was sequenced for a study of memory CD4+ T cells and cytomegalovirus serostatus. There are a few counts of this clone. Assay used: immunoSEQ multiplex PCR; TCRdb lists only in-frame clones, some missing. This table holds 50,000 to 60,000 clones, around 80% found once. V shed 8 bases and J 7 bases; nucleotides not matched to a gene: 6. This CDR3 region has 12 residues. Germline-derived CDR1 and CDR2 are SNHLY and FYNNEI. The sort gate was single viable CD3+CD4+CD8-CD45RO+ cells for memory CD4+ T cells. This TCR was recovered from an adult in good health and CMV-seropositive. Sequenced sample: memory CD4+ T cells from blood. The gene calls are TRBV2 and TRBJ2-7; TRBD1 agrees at 9 bases. The DNA of the CDR3 is TGTGCCAGCTTGGACAGGGGTGGGGAGCAGTACTTC. Encoded protein: CASLDRGGEQYF.